These 24 T cell receptor beta chains share one sample of origin, sequenced in a study of cytomegalovirus exposure and HLA in healthy donors. Amplification used 60 Vbeta primers and 13 Jbeta primers. The method was immunoSEQ multiplex PCR; TCRdb's version includes in-frame clones alone and lacks a portion of them. The sample shows 150,000 to 200,000 clones, more than 65% of them seen only once. The sequenced sample was PBMCs. The receptors were gathered from a man in his late teens or twenties in good health and CMV-seropositive.

V usage is TRBV4-2 and J usage is TRBJ1-4; 10 bases align to TRBD1. Germline CDR1 LGHNA, CDR2 YNFKEQ. Trimming removed 1 base from V and 6 bases from J; junction bases left unmatched: 11. The CDR3 has 18 residues. CDR3 amino acids: CASSQVGATGGGDEKLFF. The CDR3 DNA is TGTGCCAGCAGCCAAGTGGGTGCGACAGGGGGCGGTGATGAAAAACTGTTTTTT.

V gene TRBV5-1 combines with J gene TRBJ2-1, with 7 bases aligning to TRBD1. The CDR3 sequence is 12 residues long. Germline V gives CDR1 SGHRS, CDR2 YFSETQ. Trimming cost V 4 bases and J 10 bases; bases outside gene matches: 5. This CDR3 reads CASSPGTAEQFF. CDR3 nucleotide sequence: TGCGCCAGCAGCCCCGGGACAGCAGAGCAGTTCTTC.

There are a few counts of this clone. The chain recombines TRBV11-3 with TRBJ2-1; a possible D gene is TRBD2 (6 bases). This CDR3 comprises 16 residues. Germline-derived CDR1 and CDR2 are SGHNT and YENEEA. V shed 4 bases and J shed 5 bases, with 18 bases lying between them. In nucleotides, the CDR3 is TGTGCCAGCAGCTGGGCGGGGAATCGGCCACACAATGAGCAGTTCTTC. Its translation: CASSWAGNRPHNEQFF.

The CDR3 here is CASSRRDRGSYEQYV. DNA for the CDR3: TGTGCCAGCAGCCGAAGGGACAGAGGCTCCTACGAGCAGTACGTC. The J gene is TRBJ2-7, the V gene TRBV5-6; 7 bases map to TRBD1. This CDR3 comprises 15 residues. Trimming removed 4 bases from V and 0 bases from J; junction bases left unmatched: 7. CDR1 is SGHDT, CDR2 YYEEEE, per germline.

This CDR3 is CASSISPQQGSYGYTF. The CDR3 nucleotides are TGTGCCAGTAGTATCTCCCCTCAACAGGGATCCTATGGCTACACCTTC. The V call is TRBV19, the J call TRBJ1-2; tentative D call: TRBD1 (6 bases). V was cut by 3 bases and J by 4 bases, with 18 bases left in between. CDR1 is LNHDA, CDR2 SQIVND, per germline (reference sequence). The CDR3 has 16 amino acids. The full variable domain, in which reference TRBV19 and TRBJ1-2 provide the parts outside the CDR3, is DGGITQSPKYLFRKEGQNVTLSCEQNLNHDAMYWYRQDPGQGLRLIYYSQIVNDFQKGDIAEGYSVSREKKESFPLTVTSAQKNPTAFYLCASSISPQQGSYGYTFGSGTRLTVV.

The chain uses TRBV6-1 and TRBJ1-1; weak D call: TRBD1 (6 bases). V shed 0 bases and J shed 2 bases, with 13 bases lying between them. Germline loops: CDR1 MNHNS, CDR2 SASEGT. The CDR3 is made up of 16 amino acids. The chain's CDR3 is CASSEAVGAVNTEAFF. The CDR3 coding sequence is TGTGCCAGCAGTGAAGCCGTGGGGGCAGTAAACACTGAAGCTTTCTTT.

The rearrangement links TRBV5-8 to TRBJ1-5, with TRBD1 identical over 7 bases. The CDR3 extends over 13 amino acids. With 4 bases clipped from V and 7 bases from J, the junction kept 5 bases outside the gene matches. Looked up from germline, CDR1 is SGHTS and CDR2 is YDEGEE. CDR3 protein: CASSATGAQPQHF. The CDR3 bases are TGTGCCAGCAGCGCCACAGGGGCCCAGCCCCAGCATTTT.

The table lists this clone with a few counts. The chain joins TRBV6-1 to TRBJ2-7; 8 nucleotides agree with TRBD1. Germline V lookup: CDR1 MNHNS, CDR2 SASEGT. Trimming removed 4 bases from V and 7 bases from J; junction bases left unmatched: 6. The CDR3 is 13 residues long. The CDR3, as DNA: TGTGCCAGCAGTGGACGCTGGGACAGGGAGCAGTACGTC. Translating gives CASSGRWDREQYV.

The chain is built from TRBV9 and TRBJ1-2; 8 nucleotides agree with TRBD1. The CDR3 consists of 15 residues. The trim removed 4 bases at V and 4 bases at J, leaving 9 bases unmatched. Germline-derived CDR1 and CDR2 are SGDLS and YYNGEE. The CDR3 coding sequence is TGTGCCAGCAGCTACCAGGGGGCGGGGGCCTATGGCTACACCTTC. Protein: CASSYQGAGAYGYTF.

With respect to this clone: The same CDR3 arises from other DNA sequences in this sample as well. The J gene is TRBJ1-2, the V gene TRBV2; 10 nucleotides match TRBD1. The V and J ends lost 6 bases and 8 bases, in that order; junction bases with no gene match: 9. The CDR3 contains 14 residues. Germline V lookup: CDR1 SNHLY, CDR2 FYNNEI. CDR3: CASRTGQGLSGYTF. In DNA form, the CDR3 reads TGTGCCAGCAGGACGGGACAGGGGCTCTCCGGCTACACCTTC.

The V and J genes are TRBV5-1 and TRBJ1-2; 7 bases line up with TRBD1. CDR1 is SGHRS, CDR2 YFSETQ, per germline. The trim removed 2 bases at V and 4 bases at J, leaving 8 bases unmatched. The CDR3 sequence is 15 residues long. CDR3 bases: TGCGCCAGCAGCTTCGATGAAGGGACAGTCTATGGCTACACCTTC. Translated, it gives CASSFDEGTVYGYTF. Based on the CDR3 plus reference TRBV5-1 and TRBJ1-2, the full variable domain is KAGVTQTPRYLIKTRGQQVTLSCSPISGHRSVSWYQQTPGQGLQFLFEYFSETQRNKGNFPGRFSGRQFSNSRSEMNVSTLELGDSALYLCASSFDEGTVYGYTFGSGTRLTVV.

V and J are TRBV4-1 and TRBJ1-6; 10 nucleotides match TRBD1. The V and J ends lost 3 bases and 10 bases, in that order; junction bases with no gene match: 9. This CDR3 has 16 residues. In germline, CDR1 is MGHRA, CDR2 YSYEKL. The CDR3, as DNA: TGCGCCAGCAGCCAGGAAATGGACAGGGGGAGGTCACCCCTCCACTTT. It yields the protein CASSQEMDRGRSPLHF.

The CDR3, as DNA: TGTGCCAGCAGCTTAGCGACAGGCACCGGGGATGAAAAACTGTTTTTT. Protein sequence: CASSLATGTGDEKLFF. This chain links TRBV11-2 with TRBJ1-4; D might be TRBD1 (6 bases). CDR1 is SGHAT, CDR2 FQNNGV, per germline. CDR3 length equals 16 residues. The V end lost 1 base, the J end lost 6 bases, and 15 bases lay between the germline ends. Supplemented by reference TRBV11-2 and TRBJ1-4, the full variable domain reads EAGVAQSPRYKIIEKRQSVAFWCNPISGHATLYWYQQILGQGPKLLIQFQNNGVVDDSQLPKDRFSAERLKGVDSTLKIQPAKLEDSAVYLCASSLATGTGDEKLFFGSGTQLSVL.

This clone has a handful of counts. The rearrangement uses TRBV5-6 and TRBJ1-1; 7 bases map to TRBD1. CDR1 is SGHDT and CDR2 is YYEEEE in the germline V gene. V lost 4 bases to trimming and J lost 0 bases; unmatched junction nucleotides: 9. This CDR3 contains 16 residues. CDR3 DNA sequence: TGTGCCAGCAGCCCCTACCGGACAGGCCTGAACACTGAAGCTTTCTTT. This encodes CASSPYRTGLNTEAFF.

CDR3 nucleotides: TGTGCCAGCAGCTTAGGGGGAGGGTCACCCCTCCACTTT. Residues: CASSLGGGSPLHF. The chain is built from TRBV7-2 and TRBJ1-6; D gene uncertain. This CDR3 spans 13 amino acids. Deletions cut 1 base from V and 10 bases from J, with 8 bases between. Germline V gene sequence: CDR1 SGHTA, CDR2 FQGNSA.

The table lists this clone with a few counts. The chain links TRBV5-1 to TRBJ2-1; D call uncertain. Per germline, CDR1 SGHRS and CDR2 YFSETQ. V dropped 1 base and J dropped 9 bases, with 8 bases sitting between them. The length of the CDR3 is 12 residues. The CDR3 sequence is CASSLITTEQFF. The CDR3 nucleotides are TGCGCCAGCAGCTTGATCACTACTGAGCAGTTCTTC. Filled out from reference TRBV5-1 and TRBJ2-1, the complete variable domain reads KAGVTQTPRYLIKTRGQQVTLSCSPISGHRSVSWYQQTPGQGLQFLFEYFSETQRNKGNFPGRFSGRQFSNSRSEMNVSTLELGDSALYLCASSLITTEQFFGPGTRLTVL.

The chain carries TRBV5-6 and TRBJ2-5; 8 bases are a match to TRBD1. Germline values: CDR1 SGHDT, CDR2 YYEEEE. This CDR3 has 15 amino acids. V lost 4 bases, J lost 5 bases, and 10 bases stayed unmatched. The chain's CDR3 is CASSARTGYGETQYF. CDR3 nucleotides: TGTGCCAGCAGCGCGAGGACAGGGTATGGGGAGACCCAGTACTTC.

This clone appeared a single time. The chain employs TRBV28 and TRBJ1-5; TRBD1 is a possible D gene (6 bases). CDR3 length equals 17 residues. Trimming pared 5 bases from V and 6 bases from J, leaving 23 bases between. In germline, CDR1 is MDHEN, CDR2 SYDVKM. The CDR3 DNA reads as TGTGCCAGCAGTCCATATGGGGGGGGCAGGGCCATTCAGCCCCAGCATTTT. Translated: CASSPYGGGRAIQPQHF.

The V gene is TRBV29-1, the J gene TRBJ2-1, with D tentatively TRBD1 (5 bases). From germline, CDR1 is SQVTM and CDR2 ANQGSEA. V was trimmed by 6 bases and J by 5 bases, leaving 14 bases between them. This CDR3 region has 13 residues. CDR3 region: CSVTLGVHNEQFF. DNA of the CDR3: TGCAGCGTGACCCTAGGGGTGCACAATGAGCAGTTCTTC.

The chain combines TRBV10-3 with TRBJ1-2; 7 bases fit TRBD1. In germline, CDR1 is ENHRY, CDR2 SYGVKD. The CDR3 runs 16 residues. V shed 7 bases and J 4 bases; nucleotides not matched to a gene: 15. The CDR3 sequence is CAITSQEGTDFYGYTF. Here the CDR3 DNA reads TGTGCCATCACCTCTCAGGAGGGGACAGACTTCTATGGCTACACCTTC.

A single count supports this clone. This chain uses TRBV7-9 with TRBJ1-4, with 7 bases fitting TRBD1. The CDR3 extends over 14 amino acids. Germline lookup yields CDR1 SEHNR and CDR2 FQNEAQ (reference sequence). With V trimmed by 4 bases and J by 8 bases, 7 bases remained unmatched. This chain's CDR3 is CASSSRQGGEKLFF. The CDR3 nucleotides are TGTGCCAGCAGCTCAAGACAGGGTGGCGAAAAACTGTTTTTT.

The chain carries TRBV15 and TRBJ2-5; D is perhaps TRBD2 (5 bases). With 0 bases removed from V and 5 bases from J, the gap between germline ends came to 7 bases. Germline V gene sequence: CDR1 LNHNV, CDR2 YYDKDF (reference sequence). The CDR3 runs to 13 residues. The CDR3, as DNA: TGTGCCACCAGCAGAGATGGGAGTGAGACCCAGTACTTC. Encoded protein: CATSRDGSETQYF.

The CDR3 sequence: CASSFGGTSGNEQYV. The CDR3 DNA sequence: TGTGCCAGCAGCTTCGGAGGGACTAGCGGGAACGAGCAGTACGTC. The genes are TRBV7-9 and TRBJ2-7; 13 bases map to TRBD2. J was trimmed by 5 bases and V by 3 bases; bases with no gene match: 4. The CDR3 runs to 15 residues. From germline, CDR1 is SEHNR and CDR2 FQNEAQ (reference sequence).

There are a few counts of this clone. The chain couples TRBV5-4 to TRBJ2-1; weak D call: TRBD2 (7 bases). V dropped 2 bases and J dropped 8 bases, with 17 bases sitting between them. Germline V gene sequence: CDR1 SGHNT, CDR2 YYREEE (reference sequence). The CDR3 totals 15 residues. The CDR3 loop is CASSLEGRGIDEQFF. The CDR3 bases are TGTGCCAGCAGCTTAGAAGGGAGGGGGATCGATGAGCAGTTCTTC.